A single sample gave rise to the 5 T cell receptor beta chains below, sequenced in a study of monozygotic twins with inflammatory bowel disease. TCRdb reanalyzed the 5' RACE reads, giving one entry per CDR3 protein sequence and no DNA. Recorded for this sample: nearly 450,000 distinct CDR3 sequences. Source material: blood. The receptor set was obtained from a human donor with ulcerative colitis or Crohn's disease, or a healthy co-twin of an affected twin (not recorded which).

V is TRBV6-2 or TRBV6-3 and J is TRBJ1-1; TCRdb's assignment of TRBD1 cannot be checked, as there is no DNA. CDR3 length equals 13 residues. Per the germline V gene, CDR1 is MNHEY and CDR2 is SVGEGT. The CDR3 loop is CASSRTQNTEAFF.

This chain connects TRBV18 to TRBJ1-1; there is no DNA to check the TCRdb D call of TRBD1. The germline V gene has CDR1 KGHSH and CDR2 LQKENI. This CDR3 has 13 amino acids. CDR3 residues: CASSPVGDTEAFF.

The chain carries TRBV30 and TRBJ2-2; TCRdb indicates TRBD2, and absent DNA this call remains unverified. In germline, CDR1 is GTSNPN, CDR2 SVGIG (reference sequence). CDR3 length: 16 residues. CDR3 residues: CAWDGTSGSNTGELFF.

The V gene is TRBV28, the J gene TRBJ2-1; the TRBD1 assignment by TCRdb is unverifiable without DNA. Looked up from germline, CDR1 is MDHEN and CDR2 is SYDVKM. The CDR3 consists of 15 residues. CDR3 sequence: CANGMSGAPYNEQFF.

The V call is TRBV2, the J call TRBJ1-4. CDR1 SNHLY and CDR2 FYNNEI come from the germline V gene. The CDR3 length is 15 residues. CDR3 region: CASRPDSKHFGKLFF.